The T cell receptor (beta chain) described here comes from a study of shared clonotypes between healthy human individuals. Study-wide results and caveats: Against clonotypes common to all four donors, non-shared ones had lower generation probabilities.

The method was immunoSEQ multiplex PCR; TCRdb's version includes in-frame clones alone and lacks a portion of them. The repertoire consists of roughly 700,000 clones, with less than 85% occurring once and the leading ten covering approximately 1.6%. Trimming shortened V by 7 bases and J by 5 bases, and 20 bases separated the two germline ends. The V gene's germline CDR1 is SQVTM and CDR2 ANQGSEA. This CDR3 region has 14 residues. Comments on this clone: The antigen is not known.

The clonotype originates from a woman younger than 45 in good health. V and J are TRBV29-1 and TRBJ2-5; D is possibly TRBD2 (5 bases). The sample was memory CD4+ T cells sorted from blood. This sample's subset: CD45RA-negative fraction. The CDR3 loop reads CSESSTSRGETQYF. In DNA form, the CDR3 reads TGCAGCGAATCCTCCACATCACGCGGGGAGACCCAGTACTTC. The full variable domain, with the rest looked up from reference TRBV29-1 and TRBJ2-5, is SAVISQKPSRDICQRGTSLTIQCQVDSQVTMMFWYRQQPGQSLTLIATANQGSEATYESGFVIDKFPISRPNLTFSTLTVSNMSPEDSSIYLCSESSTSRGETQYFGPGTRLLVL.